This entry lists 18 T cell receptor beta chains sequenced from one sample in a study of T cells in Graves' hyperthyroidism and ophthalmopathy. Amplification of TCR beta CDR3 regions used RNA as the template. When the TCR CDR3 underwent first-round RT-PCR, the HTBI primer set was used. TCRdb itself ran the multiplex PCR reads through MiXCR, one entry per CDR3 protein. The table records about 640,000 distinct CDR3 sequences, under 25% of them present only once. The source material was blood. The receptors shown here come from a young man with Graves' ophthalmopathy.

The chain is built from TRBV18 and TRBJ2-4; TRBD1 agrees at 9 bases. Germline CDR1 and CDR2: KGHSH and LQKENI. This CDR3 comprises 16 residues. V gave up 2 bases and J gave up 6 bases; unmatched junction bases: 8. CDR3 sequence (DNA): TGTGCCAGCTCACCAGAGGCCCCGGGACAGGGAAACATTCAGTACTTC. This gives the protein CASSPEAPGQGNIQYF.

This clonotype has only a few counts. This chain links TRBV28 with TRBJ1-1; D not certain. Trimming took 2 bases from V and 7 from J, leaving 14 bases between them. CDR3 length: 14 amino acids. Looked up from germline, CDR1 is MDHEN and CDR2 is SYDVKM. CDR3 sequence: CASSLRGVLFEAFF. The CDR3 region has the DNA TGTGCCAGCAGTTTACGGGGAGTCCTCTTTGAAGCTTTCTTT.

There are a few counts of this clonotype. The rearrangement joins TRBV4-2 to TRBJ2-7, with TRBD2 identical over 8 bases. The CDR3 is 15 residues long. V trimming: 0 bases; J trimming: 3 bases; junction bases outside the gene matches: 4. In germline, CDR1 is LGHNA, CDR2 YNFKEQ. The CDR3 DNA follows: TGTGCCAGCAGCCAAGAGACGGGAGGGGTCTACGAGCAGTACTTC. Protein: CASSQETGGVYEQYF.

In this sample, this clonotype turned up many times. The J gene is TRBJ2-6, the V gene TRBV28; 7 bases are a match to TRBD1. Trimming removed 5 bases from V and 1 base from J; junction bases left unmatched: 5. CDR1 MDHEN and CDR2 SYDVKM come from the germline V gene. The CDR3 extends over 16 amino acids. The CDR3 nucleotides read TGTGCCAGCAGTCCGACAGGGAAGTCTGGGGCCAACGTCCTGACTTTC. Amino acid sequence: CASSPTGKSGANVLTF.

There are a few counts of this clonotype. This chain links TRBV28 with TRBJ1-2; 12 bases match TRBD1. The CDR3 runs 16 residues. V lost 2 bases, J lost 7 bases, and 8 bases stayed unmatched. CDR1 is MDHEN, CDR2 SYDVKM, per germline. The CDR3 nucleotides are TGTGCCAGCAGTTTACACGGGACAGGGGGCCGAGGTGGCTACACCTTC. Translating it yields CASSLHGTGGRGGYTF.

The V call is TRBV5-1, the J call TRBJ1-4, with D perhaps TRBD1 (5 bases). Germline V CDR1 and CDR2: SGHRS, YFSETQ. With 4 bases removed from V and 0 bases from J, the gap between germline ends came to 22 bases. The length of the CDR3 is 19 residues. Here the CDR3 reads CASSPGVQGTYATNEKLFF. For the CDR3, the DNA is TGCGCCAGCAGCCCTGGGGTCCAGGGTACCTATGCAACTAATGAAAAACTGTTTTTT.

This clonotype was detected many times. The rearrangement uses TRBV11-2 and TRBJ2-1; 10 positions agree with TRBD2. Trimming at V came to 2 bases and at J to 7 bases, leaving 14 bases not matched to a gene. Per germline, CDR1 SGHAT and CDR2 FQNNGV. This CDR3 is 18 amino acids long. CDR3 residues: CASSLLAGDYTHGNEQFF. CDR3 DNA sequence: TGTGCCAGCAGCTTACTAGCGGGAGACTACACACACGGGAATGAGCAGTTCTTC.

The chain recombines TRBV25-1 with TRBJ2-3; weak D call: TRBD2 (5 bases). This CDR3 spans 14 amino acids. Germline V lookup: CDR1 MGHDK, CDR2 SYGVNS. Trimming took 4 bases from V and 7 from J, leaving 15 bases between them. The CDR3 DNA sequence: TGTGCCAGCAGTGTGCCGGCTACGGGGAATACGCAGTATTTT. Its protein product is CASSVPATGNTQYF.

The J gene is TRBJ1-2, the V gene TRBV12-3 or TRBV12-4, with D possibly TRBD1 on 5 matching bases. Trimming removed 7 bases at V and 3 bases at J, with 15 bases between. The CDR3 contains 14 residues. DNA for the CDR3: TGTGCCAGCACCGGGACCAGGTCAGACTATGGCTACACCTTC. Protein sequence: CASTGTRSDYGYTF.

The gene calls are TRBV27 and TRBJ2-7; D could derive from TRBD1 or TRBD2 (7 bases each). The CDR3 consists of 16 residues. Germline V CDR1 and CDR2: MNHEY, SMNVEV (reference sequence). Trimming shortened V by 5 bases and J by 3 bases, and 20 bases separated the two germline ends. The CDR3 nucleotides read TGTGCCAGCAGTCTAAGAGACAGGGAGGGCCGCTACGAGCAGTACTTC. Translated: CASSLRDREGRYEQYF.

The chain has TRBV3-1 and TRBJ2-7, with 7 nucleotides matching TRBD1. V lost 0 bases and J lost 0; bases outside the gene matches: 5. This CDR3 is built from 16 residues. Germline lookup yields CDR1 LGHDT and CDR2 YNNKEL (reference sequence). The chain's CDR3 is CASSQEGQPSSYEQYF. The DNA of the CDR3 is TGTGCCAGCAGCCAAGAGGGACAGCCCAGCTCCTACGAGCAGTACTTC.

The chain uses TRBV29-1 and TRBJ2-3; D tentatively fits TRBD1 or TRBD2 (5 bases each). Germline values: CDR1 SQVTM, CDR2 ANQGSEA. V dropped 7 bases and J dropped 2 bases, with 16 bases sitting between them. CDR3 length: 14 residues. CDR3 nucleotide sequence: TGCAGCGCATCATACCGGGACGCCACAGATACGCAGTATTTT. Protein: CSASYRDATDTQYF.

The genes are TRBV20-1 and TRBJ1-2, with unresolved D. CDR3 length: 15 amino acids. V lost 0 bases to trimming and J lost 2 bases, with 13 bases between them. CDR1 and CDR2 (germline): DFQATT, SNEGSKA (reference sequence). The CDR3 DNA reads TGCAGTGCTAGAGATAAAACAGTTAGAAACTATGGCTACACCTTC. It codes for CSARDKTVRNYGYTF.

CDR3 sequence: CASSIVRGQGSNTEAFF. As DNA, the CDR3 is TGTGCCAGTAGTATAGTTCGCGGACAGGGGTCGAACACTGAAGCTTTCTTT. The chain is built from TRBV19 and TRBJ1-1, with TRBD1 identical over 9 bases. The CDR3 runs 17 residues. With V trimmed by 1 base and J by 1 base, 7 bases remained unmatched. The germline V gene has CDR1 LNHDA and CDR2 SQIVND (reference sequence).

This clonotype was seen repeatedly, ten times or more. The V call is TRBV12-3 or TRBV12-4, the J call TRBJ1-2; 9 nucleotides line up with TRBD1. V shed 2 bases and J 8 bases; nucleotides not matched to a gene: 9. The CDR3 contains 15 residues. The CDR3 sequence is CASSLRATGGGGYTF. CDR3 DNA sequence: TGTGCCAGCAGTTTAAGGGCAACAGGGGGCGGGGGCTACACCTTC.

This clonotype was recorded at least ten times. The V and J genes are TRBV7-9 and TRBJ1-3; D is unclear. Germline V gene data show CDR1 as SEHNR and CDR2 as FQNEAQ (reference sequence). This CDR3 has 13 residues. Trimming removed 5 bases from V and 2 bases from J, with 7 bases in between. CDR3 sequence reads: CASSLSTGNTIYF. The CDR3 DNA reads TGTGCCAGCAGCCTCTCAACTGGAAACACCATATATTTT.

This clonotype was counted at least ten times. The chain couples TRBV30 to TRBJ1-6; 9 positions match TRBD1. Germline CDR1 and CDR2: GTSNPN and SVGIG (reference sequence). The CDR3 covers 16 residues. V gave up 4 bases and J gave up 6 bases; unmatched junction bases: 10. This chain's CDR3 is CAWTPTGGTGNSPLHF. As DNA, the CDR3 is TGTGCCTGGACCCCGACAGGGGGTACTGGTAATTCACCCCTCCACTTT. Together with reference TRBV30 and TRBJ1-6, the CDR3 gives the full variable domain: SQTIHQWPATLVQPVGSPLSLECTVEGTSNPNLYWYRQAAGRGLQLLFYSVGIGQISSEVPQNLSASRPQDRQFILSSKKLLLSDSGFYLCAWTPTGGTGNSPLHFGNGTRLTVT.

The chain combines TRBV6-1 with TRBJ2-3; 8 bases are a match to TRBD1. The V gene's germline CDR1 is MNHNS and CDR2 SASEGT. V was clipped by 4 bases and J by 1 base; unmatched bases: 4. This CDR3 spans 15 amino acids. CDR3 coding DNA: TGTGCCAGCAGTGCCTGGACAGGGCGCACAGATACGCAGTATTTT. This sequence encodes CASSAWTGRTDTQYF.